The 32 T cell receptor beta chains in this list originate from one sample, sequenced in a study of beta chain features in type 1 diabetes. Sequenced material consisted of expressed TCRB transcripts (all of the isolated RNA was reverse transcribed). The repertoire was sequenced with immunoSEQ multiplex PCR; TCRdb's copy has only in-frame clones and lacks some. The profile shows about 240,000 clones, 25% to 30% of them singletons. The sequencing input was central memory CD4+ T cells from blood. The receptors stem from a man aged 25 to 40 in good health.

The chain carries TRBV2 and TRBJ2-1; 10 bases align to TRBD2. CDR1 and CDR2 (germline): SNHLY, FYNNEI. This CDR3 is 15 amino acids long. V gave up 8 bases and J gave up 6 bases; unmatched junction bases: 10. The CDR3 nucleotides are TGTGCCAGCTCCCAGCGGGGGGGCCTTGTCAATGAGCAGTTCTTC. Encoded protein: CASSQRGGLVNEQFF.

The chain combines TRBV11-3 with TRBJ2-1; D is uncertain. The germline V gene has CDR1 SGHNT and CDR2 YENEEA. V lost 0 bases, J lost 7 bases, and 4 bases lay in between. The CDR3 runs 12 residues. In nucleotides, the CDR3 is TGTGCCAGCAGCTTAGATTTAAATGAGCAGTTCTTC. As protein: CASSLDLNEQFF. The full variable domain, rest sourced from reference TRBV11-3 and TRBJ2-1, is EAGVVQSPRYKIIEKKQPVAFWCNPISGHNTLYWYLQNLGQGPELLIRYENEEAVDDSQLPKDRFSAERLKGVDSTLKIQPAELGDSAVYLCASSLDLNEQFFGPGTRLTVL.

The J gene is TRBJ2-7, the V gene TRBV15, with 12 positions matching TRBD2. Trimming cost V 1 base and J 0 bases; bases outside gene matches: 7. The CDR3 runs to 18 residues. The germline V gene has CDR1 LNHNV and CDR2 YYDKDF (reference sequence). The CDR3 reads CATSRGGTGLAGSYEQYF. CDR3 nucleotide sequence: TGTGCCACCAGCAGAGGAGGGACGGGACTAGCGGGCTCCTACGAGCAGTACTTC. Drawing the rest from reference TRBV15 and TRBJ2-7, the complete variable domain is DAMVIQNPRYQVTQFGKPVTLSCSQTLNHNVMYWYQQKSSQAPKLLFHYYDKDFNNEADTPDNFQSRRPNTSFCFLDIRSPGLGDTAMYLCATSRGGTGLAGSYEQYFGPGTRLTVT.

For this clone: A much larger clone sits a single nucleotide away, making a read error possible. For the CDR3, the DNA is TGTGCCTGGAGTAACCCCCCTCCCCCTAATCAGCCCCAGCGTTTT. This codes for CAWSNPPPPNQPQRF. This chain links TRBV30 with TRBJ1-5; no clear D gene. This CDR3 is 15 amino acids long. The germline V gene encodes CDR1 GTSNPN and CDR2 SVGIG (reference sequence).

This chain uses TRBV4-2 with TRBJ2-2; possibly TRBD1 or TRBD2 for D (6 bases each). The V and J ends lost 1 base and 7 bases respectively, with 19 bases between them. CDR1 is LGHNA, CDR2 YNFKEQ, per germline. The CDR3 extends over 17 amino acids. In DNA form, the CDR3 reads TGTGCCAGCAGCCAAGCACAACGGGGGCTCCAGGGCGGGGAGCTGTTTTTT. Its translation: CASSQAQRGLQGGELFF.

The rearrangement uses TRBV7-2 and TRBJ2-5; the D gene is possibly TRBD1 (5 bases). The germline gives CDR1 SGHTA, CDR2 FQGNSA. V gave up 1 base and J gave up 5 bases, with 17 bases separating them. The CDR3 is 16 residues long. In DNA form, the CDR3 reads TGTGCCAGCAGCTTAGGTACAGGTCCCCAACGGGAGACCCAGTACTTC. Protein sequence: CASSLGTGPQRETQYF.

CDR3 in amino acids: CAWSYWTGGSSYNSPLHF. Here the CDR3 DNA reads TGTGCCTGGAGTTACTGGACAGGGGGCAGCTCCTATAATTCACCCCTCCACTTT. The V gene is TRBV30, the J gene TRBJ1-6; 11 bases line up with TRBD1. There are 18 residues in the CDR3. Trimming at V came to 2 bases and at J to 0 bases, leaving 6 bases not matched to a gene. Germline CDR1 reads GTSNPN; CDR2 reads SVGIG (reference sequence).

V usage is TRBV11-2 and J usage is TRBJ2-3; D unclear. This CDR3 comprises 16 residues. CDR1 and CDR2 from the germline V gene are SGHAT and FQNNGV. V lost 1 base to trimming and J lost 0 bases, with 11 bases between them. In nucleotides, the CDR3 is TGTGCCAGCAGCTTAGCGGCATATCCTAGCACAGATACGCAGTATTTT. Protein product: CASSLAAYPSTDTQYF.

The J gene is TRBJ2-3, the V gene TRBV7-2; no clear D. V lost 5 bases, J lost 1 base, and 10 bases lay in between. The CDR3 loop spans 14 amino acids. Germline CDR1 SGHTA, CDR2 FQGNSA. CDR3 sequence reads: CASSLGRRTDTQYF. The CDR3 coding sequence is TGTGCCAGCAGCCTAGGACGGCGCACAGATACGCAGTATTTT.

This clone came up a few times. CDR3 in amino acids: CASSKPGEAFF. The CDR3, as DNA: TGTGCCAGCAGCAAACCAGGGGAAGCTTTCTTT. The chain joins TRBV7-9 to TRBJ1-1; possible D gene TRBD1, 5 bases. Germline CDR1 reads SEHNR; CDR2 reads FQNEAQ (reference sequence). This CDR3 spans 11 amino acids. V gave up 5 bases and J gave up 8 bases, with 9 bases separating them.

This clone has just a few counts. The chain links TRBV30 to TRBJ2-3; the D gene is possibly TRBD2 (5 bases). This CDR3 spans 16 amino acids. Trimming took 0 bases from V and 2 from J, leaving 15 bases between them. Germline assignment: CDR1 GTSNPN and CDR2 SVGIG (reference sequence). DNA for the CDR3: TGTGCCTGGAGTGTAAGCCGGACTGATATCACAGATACGCAGTATTTT. It yields the protein CAWSVSRTDITDTQYF.

J is TRBJ2-5 and V is TRBV28; D is unresolved. The CDR3 sequence is 15 residues long. The V gene's germline CDR1 is MDHEN and CDR2 SYDVKM. V lost 4 bases to trimming and J lost 4 bases, with 16 bases between them. The CDR3 coding sequence is TGTGCCAGCAGTTCCGGACCCGCCGGCATAGAGACCCAGTACTTC. Translation: CASSSGPAGIETQYF.

This rearrangement joins TRBV14 to TRBJ2-6; a weak D match, TRBD2 (6 bases). The CDR3 is 17 residues long. Germline CDR1 SGHDN, CDR2 FVKESK. Trimming took off 4 bases at V and 4 bases at J, with 17 bases between the two ends. CDR3 protein: CASSLTGPGAGANVLTF. CDR3 nucleotides: TGTGCCAGCAGCCTCACAGGCCCGGGAGCCGGGGCCAACGTCCTGACTTTC.

This chain uses TRBV7-2 with TRBJ1-6, with no clear D. This CDR3 region has 15 residues. Germline lookup yields CDR1 SGHTA and CDR2 FQGNSA. V was pared by 3 bases and J by 0 bases, with 6 bases between. In DNA, the CDR3 is TGTGCCAGCAGCTTCCAGAGCTCCTATAATTCACCCCTCCACTTT. This gives the protein CASSFQSSYNSPLHF.

This clone was detected once. The chain has TRBV7-8 and TRBJ2-5; D is ambiguous. Germline V gene lookup returns CDR1 SGHVS and CDR2 FQNEAQ. The CDR3 has 15 residues. V lost 4 bases and J 5 bases, leaving 17 bases between the germline ends. For the CDR3, the DNA is TGTGCCAGCAGCTACGACAATGCCAAAGGGGAGACCCAGTACTTC. Its protein is CASSYDNAKGETQYF. The whole variable domain, filled in from reference TRBV7-8 and TRBJ2-5, reads GAGVSQSPRYKVAKRGQDVALRCDPISGHVSLFWYQQALGQGPEFLTYFQNEAQLDKSGLPSDRFFAERPEGSVSTLKIQRTQQEDSAVYLCASSYDNAKGETQYFGPGTRLLVL.

This clone was seen a few times. CDR3 nucleotides: TGTGCCAGCAGCGCACTAGCGCTGGGAGAGACCCAGTACTTC. This gives the protein CASSALALGETQYF. This sequence joins TRBV11-2 and TRBJ2-5; 7 positions match TRBD2. This CDR3 has 14 residues. Germline V gene lookup returns CDR1 SGHAT and CDR2 FQNNGV. J lost 4 bases, V lost 5 bases, and 7 bases had no gene match.

A word on this clone: One end of the junction does not line up with germline, which may come from a read error. This chain links TRBV9 with TRBJ2-2; D remains ambiguous. Germline-derived CDR1 and CDR2 are SGDLS and YYNGEE. This CDR3 spans 15 amino acids. The CDR3, as DNA: TGTGCCAACAGCGTAGATCACGGAAACACCGGGGAGCTGTTTTTT. It codes for CANSVDHGNTGELFF.

In its sample, this clone was seen a few times. The chain joins TRBV6-1 to TRBJ1-5; the D is unclear. Germline CDR1 MNHNS, CDR2 SASEGT. V was trimmed by 2 bases and J by 4 bases, leaving 6 bases between them. The CDR3 is made up of 13 amino acids. CDR3 sequence reads: CASSERENQPQHF. CDR3 nucleotides: TGTGCCAGCAGTGAAAGGGAGAATCAGCCCCAGCATTTT.

This clone was counted only a few times. This chain links TRBV5-4 with TRBJ2-5, with no clear D. This CDR3 is 13 amino acids long. V gave up 0 bases and J gave up 7 bases, with 10 bases separating them. Germline CDR1 reads SGHNT; CDR2 reads YYREEE (reference sequence). CDR3 sequence reads: CASSLEQSGTQYF. The CDR3 nucleotides read TGTGCCAGCAGCTTGGAACAGAGTGGGACCCAGTACTTC.

Note on this clone: With a much larger clone just one base away, this may be a read error. Here the CDR3 reads CAGGTSGSSFRQFF. The CDR3 DNA reads as TGTGCCGGGGGGACTAGCGGGAGCTCCTTCAGGCAGTTCTTC. The V gene is TRBV30, the J gene TRBJ2-1, with TRBD2 matching 14 bases. The CDR3 totals 14 residues. With V trimmed by 8 bases and J by 12 bases, 12 bases remained unmatched. The germline V gene encodes CDR1 GTSNPN and CDR2 SVGIG (reference sequence).

The sample holds a few counts of this clone. The V call is TRBV7-2, the J call TRBJ2-5; D perhaps matches TRBD2 (7 bases). Germline V gives CDR1 SGHTA, CDR2 FQGNSA. V was clipped by 7 bases and J by 5 bases, with 14 bases between them. This CDR3 comprises 13 residues. DNA of the CDR3: TGTGCCAGCAACACCGGGGGGCGGGAGACCCAGTACTTC. It yields the protein CASNTGGRETQYF. The entire variable domain, with the rest obtained from reference TRBV7-2 and TRBJ2-5, is as follows: GAGVSQSPSNKVTEKGKDVELRCDPISGHTALYWYRQSLGQGLEFLIYFQGNSAPDKSGLPSDRFSAERTGGSVSTLTIQRTQQEDSAVYLCASNTGGRETQYFGPGTRLLVL.

This clone was detected only a few times. The rearrangement joins TRBV19 to TRBJ1-5; no definite D call. The germline V gene has CDR1 LNHDA and CDR2 SQIVND (reference sequence). The CDR3 is 12 residues long. V was trimmed by 4 bases and J by 9 bases, leaving 10 bases between them. This CDR3 reads CASSNRVGPQHF. In DNA form, the CDR3 reads TGTGCCAGTAGTAACCGCGTGGGGCCCCAGCATTTT.

This clone has more than one count but fewer than ten. The sample contains more than one DNA sequence encoding this CDR3. V usage is TRBV7-2 and J usage is TRBJ2-1, with unresolved D. The CDR3 spans 13 residues. Trimming removed 5 bases at V and 4 bases at J, with 9 bases between. Germline assignment: CDR1 SGHTA and CDR2 FQGNSA. The CDR3 spells CASSPGSYNEQFF. The DNA of the CDR3 is TGTGCCAGCAGCCCCGGGTCGTACAATGAGCAGTTCTTC.

V gene TRBV10-3 combines with J gene TRBJ2-1; D is undetermined. The germline CDR1 and CDR2 sequences are ENHRY and SYGVKD. Trimming shortened V by 6 bases and J by 6 bases, and 9 bases separated the two germline ends. This CDR3 spans 12 amino acids. The CDR3 region is CAISLDGNEQFF. The CDR3 nucleotides are TGTGCCATCAGCCTAGATGGCAATGAGCAGTTCTTC.

V gene TRBV7-9 combines with J gene TRBJ1-3; D call uncertain. The V gene lost 5 bases and the J gene lost 4 bases, with 6 bases spanning the gap. Germline V lookup: CDR1 SEHNR, CDR2 FQNEAQ (reference sequence). The CDR3 totals 12 residues. The CDR3 coding sequence is TGTGCCAGCAGCGTACAGGGAAACACCATATATTTT. This encodes CASSVQGNTIYF.

V and J are TRBV4-3 and TRBJ2-1, with D maybe TRBD2 (5 bases). V lost 0 bases and J 4 bases, leaving 13 bases between the germline ends. Germline V gives CDR1 LGHNA, CDR2 YSLEER. The CDR3 runs to 16 residues. CDR3 region: CASSQDLGGSYNEQFF. The CDR3 nucleotides read TGCGCCAGCAGCCAAGATCTAGGAGGCAGTTACAATGAGCAGTTCTTC.

A remark on this clone: Other DNA sequences in this sample translate to the same CDR3. The J gene is TRBJ2-5, the V gene TRBV7-6, with D perhaps assigned TRBD1 or TRBD2 (5 bases each). With 5 bases removed from V and 4 bases from J, the gap between germline ends came to 17 bases. Germline V gene data show CDR1 as SGHVS and CDR2 as FNYEAQ. The CDR3 sequence is 15 residues long. This CDR3 reads CASSRGPGATETQYF. In DNA form, the CDR3 reads TGTGCCAGCAGCCGAGGGCCCGGGGCGACAGAGACCCAGTACTTC.

This clone was seen more than once but under ten times. The rearrangement links TRBV28 to TRBJ2-1, with D hard to call. The germline gives CDR1 MDHEN, CDR2 SYDVKM. V was cut by 3 bases and J by 0 bases, with 6 bases left in between. The CDR3 contains 14 residues. The CDR3 DNA reads TGTGCCAGCAGTTTTCTAGTCTCCTACAATGAGCAGTTCTTC. Its translation is CASSFLVSYNEQFF.

The chain joins TRBV27 to TRBJ2-7; TRBD2 aligns across 12 bases. The ends lost 5 bases at V and 1 base at J; junction bases unmatched: 3. The germline V gene encodes CDR1 MNHEY and CDR2 SMNVEV (reference sequence). The CDR3 sequence is 15 residues long. CDR3 nucleotides: TGTGCCAGCAGTGTCCTAGCGGGAGGGTCCTACGAGCAGTACTTC. Its translation: CASSVLAGGSYEQYF.

This clone showed up just a few times. This chain links TRBV29-1 with TRBJ2-3; D gene ambiguous. Trimming left V 0 bases short and J 2 bases short, with 6 bases between. Germline CDR1 and CDR2: SQVTM and ANQGSEA. The CDR3 loop spans 13 amino acids. The CDR3 protein is CSVEEENTDTQYF. CDR3 sequence (DNA): TGCAGCGTTGAAGAAGAGAACACAGATACGCAGTATTTT.

This clone was counted only a few times. The J gene is TRBJ2-5, the V gene TRBV7-2; 7 bases fit TRBD1. Germline CDR1 SGHTA, CDR2 FQGNSA. CDR3 length: 14 amino acids. Trimming at V came to 3 bases and at J to 2 bases, leaving 3 bases not matched to a gene. This CDR3 is CASSFGTAQETQYF. CDR3 nucleotides: TGTGCCAGCAGCTTCGGGACAGCTCAAGAGACCCAGTACTTC.

Only a few counts were recorded for this clone. The chain couples TRBV27 to TRBJ2-3, with D unresolved. CDR3 length: 13 amino acids. V lost 7 bases and J lost 4, with 12 bases in between. Germline CDR1 MNHEY, CDR2 SMNVEV (reference sequence). CDR3 in DNA: TGTGCCAGCACTAGAACCCGGGCAGATACGCAGTATTTT. Translation: CASTRTRADTQYF.